Below, one T cell receptor (beta chain) is given with its context. Seattle patients were enrolled while actively infected and followed longitudinally. In the source study's methods: Amplification of reference gene primers provided the estimated nucleated cell counts. TCRdb's table, derived via immunoSEQ multiplex PCR, lists solely in-frame clones and lacks some. V and J calls plus clone size are reproduced from that table; the DNA served to infer D and trimming. This sample has some 150,000 clones, with approximately 83% found just once. The source of the sample is a study of blood T cell repertoires in COVID-19. Study-level information: Samples taken during acute and convalescent COVID-19 were collected in the United States, Italy and Spain. PBMCs, B-cell-depleted T cells, or T cells provided the cDNA or gDNA that made up the material.

CDR1 is LGHDT, CDR2 YNNKEL, per germline (reference sequence). Trimming removed 4 bases from V and 0 bases from J, with 10 bases in between. CDR3 size: 15 residues. Sequenced input: peripheral blood. The chain employs TRBV3-1 (or the pseudogene TRBV3-2) and TRBJ1-5; TRBD1 is a possible D gene (5 bases). The receptor's source is a woman in her sixties or seventies with COVID-19, enrolled during active disease. The CDR3 loop reads CASSLDSYSNQPQHF. DNA for the CDR3: TGTGCCAGCAGCCTCGACAGTTATAGCAATCAGCCCCAGCATTTT.